This TCR beta chain was obtained from a study of blood T cell repertoires in COVID-19. Study context: Donors in the United States, Italy and Spain gave samples during acute or convalescent COVID-19. The cDNA or gDNA used as material had been derived from T cells, B-cell-depleted T cells, or PBMCs.

The authors' processing: Reference gene primer amplification yielded estimated nucleated cell counts. Here immunoSEQ multiplex PCR was the method, and the copy in TCRdb shows in-frame clones only, minus some. V and J calls and clone size are as listed in that table; D and trimming were resolved from the DNA. The sample carries more than 100,000 clones, more than 70% recorded once. The CDR3 contains 15 residues. Germline CDR1 and CDR2: MNHEY and SMNVEV (reference sequence). V shed 1 base, J shed 7 bases, and the junction held 6 bases outside the gene matches. This clone showed up just once. Input material: peripheral blood. This clonotype originated in a woman between 25 and 40 years old who had recovered from COVID-19. J is TRBJ1-4 and V is TRBV27; 7 bases are shared with TRBD1. The CDR3: CASSLYGQVAEKLFF. The DNA of the CDR3 is TGTGCCAGCAGTTTATATGGACAGGTGGCTGAAAAACTGTTTTTT.